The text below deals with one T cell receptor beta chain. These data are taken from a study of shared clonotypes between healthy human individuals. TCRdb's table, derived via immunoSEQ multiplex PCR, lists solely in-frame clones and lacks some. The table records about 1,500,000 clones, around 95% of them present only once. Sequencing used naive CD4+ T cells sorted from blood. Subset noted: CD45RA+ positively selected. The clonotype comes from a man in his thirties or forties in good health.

CDR3 in amino acids: CATRPRASGNVVYEQYF. The CDR3 nucleotides read TGTGCCACTCGCCCAAGGGCTAGCGGGAATGTAGTCTACGAGCAGTACTTC. V is TRBV19 and J is TRBJ2-7, with TRBD2 matching 9 bases. CDR1 and CDR2 (germline): LNHDA, SQIVND (reference sequence). The CDR3 has 17 residues. Germline trimming cut 10 bases from V and 3 bases from J; bases unmatched to any gene: 19.